These 8 T cell receptor beta chains originate from one sample sequenced in a study of T cells after yellow fever vaccination. Each CDR3 protein gets one entry after TCRdb re-called the 5' RACE reads with MiXCR. Seen here are about 210,000 distinct CDR3 sequences, 6.5% to 7.5% observed once, and the top ten hold more than 0.85%. The specimen was CD4+ T cells sorted from PBMCs, collected on the day of the yellow fever booster vaccination. Receptors originate from a man aged 25-40 years who received the YFV17D yellow fever vaccine.

The sample holds many counts of this clonotype. The chain has TRBV20-1 and TRBJ2-1, with unresolved D. Germline V lookup: CDR1 DFQATT, CDR2 SNEGSKA (reference sequence). Between the trimmed V and J ends, which lost 1 base and 0 bases, there was a span of 7 bases. This CDR3 has 14 amino acids. CDR3 in DNA: TGCAGTGCTAGAGGGGGTAGCTCCTACAATGAGCAGTTCTTC. Its translation: CSARGGSSYNEQFF.

J is TRBJ2-4 and V is TRBV11-1; D perhaps matches TRBD1 (5 bases). From germline, CDR1 is SGHAT and CDR2 FQDESV (reference sequence). Trimming shortened V by 7 bases and J by 2 bases, and 24 bases separated the two germline ends. The CDR3 runs 18 residues. The DNA for the CDR3 is TGTGCCAGCACCCCCCCCGTTCCCGTAGGACAAACCAAAAACATTCAGTACTTC. This codes for CASTPPVPVGQTKNIQYF.

The chain links TRBV29-1 to TRBJ1-2, with a possible D match to TRBD1 (6 bases). Germline V gene lookup returns CDR1 SQVTM and CDR2 ANQGSEA. V was cut by 6 bases and J by 8 bases, with 13 bases left in between. There are 11 residues in the CDR3. This chain's CDR3 is CSVQGLGGYTF. The CDR3 DNA follows: TGCAGCGTGCAGGGGTTAGGAGGCTACACCTTC.

This clonotype was seen a handful of times. The chain uses TRBV5-1 and TRBJ2-1; a weak D match, TRBD1 (5 bases). Per the germline V gene, CDR1 is SGHRS and CDR2 is YFSETQ. Deletions cut 4 bases from V and 5 bases from J, with 13 bases between. This CDR3 contains 14 residues. For the CDR3, the DNA is TGCGCCAGCAGCCCATCGGACATTAACAATGAGCAGTTCTTC. Protein: CASSPSDINNEQFF.

This rearrangement joins TRBV11-2 to TRBJ2-7; D is ambiguous. CDR3 length: 18 amino acids. Trimming removed 1 base at V and 0 bases at J, with 19 bases between. Germline-derived CDR1 and CDR2 are SGHAT and FQNNGV. CDR3: CASSLVRYAATDSYEQYF. In DNA, the CDR3 is TGTGCCAGCAGCTTAGTAAGATATGCGGCTACGGACTCCTACGAGCAGTACTTC.

V and J are TRBV7-2 and TRBJ2-2, with TRBD2 matching over 14 bases. CDR1 is SGHTA, CDR2 FQGNSA, per germline. The CDR3 is 16 residues long. The V segment lost 5 bases and the J segment 6 bases; nucleotides outside the gene matches: 5. The CDR3 here is CASSPGTSGRPGELFF. The CDR3 coding sequence is TGTGCCAGCAGCCCAGGGACTAGCGGGAGACCCGGGGAGCTGTTTTTT.

The chain carries TRBV19 and TRBJ2-1; the D gene could be TRBD1 or TRBD2 (5 bases each). Germline assignment: CDR1 LNHDA and CDR2 SQIVND (reference sequence). The V end lost 5 bases, the J end lost 6 bases, and 11 bases lay between the germline ends. The CDR3 is 13 amino acids. The CDR3 region has the DNA TGTGCCAGTAGTCGGGACCCAAGCAATGAGCAGTTCTTC. Translation: CASSRDPSNEQFF.

The chain employs TRBV20-1 and TRBJ2-5, with 8 bases lining up with TRBD2. V trimming: 5 bases; J trimming: 2 bases; junction bases outside the gene matches: 13. This CDR3 comprises 16 residues. CDR1 is DFQATT, CDR2 SNEGSKA, per germline (reference sequence). The CDR3 reads CSAGPLGAGGQETQYF. In DNA, the CDR3 is TGCAGTGCTGGGCCCCTCGGGGCGGGGGGACAAGAGACCCAGTACTTC.